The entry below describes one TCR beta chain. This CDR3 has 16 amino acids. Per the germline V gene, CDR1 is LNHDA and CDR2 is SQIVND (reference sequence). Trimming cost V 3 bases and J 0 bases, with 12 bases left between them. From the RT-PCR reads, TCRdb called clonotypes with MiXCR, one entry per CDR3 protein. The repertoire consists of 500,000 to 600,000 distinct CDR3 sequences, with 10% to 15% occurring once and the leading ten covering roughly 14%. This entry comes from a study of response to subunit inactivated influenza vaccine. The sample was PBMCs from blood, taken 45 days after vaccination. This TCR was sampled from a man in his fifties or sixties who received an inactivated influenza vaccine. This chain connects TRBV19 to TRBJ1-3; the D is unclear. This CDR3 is CASSIIGSNSGNTIYF. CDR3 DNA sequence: TGTGCCAGTAGTATCATCGGCAGCAACTCTGGAAACACCATATATTTT.